This entry is about one TCR beta chain. Its target is not known. The data were obtained in a study of cytomegalovirus exposure and HLA in healthy donors. Study overall: HLA-typed donors were the source of 90 million or so unique TCRs, which an early data release held.

The PCR employed 60 Vbeta primers together with 13 Jbeta primers. This table comes from immunoSEQ multiplex PCR, and its TCRdb copy is limited to in-frame clones, with some not included. The sample yields more than 90,000 clones, approximately 74% seen once. Study results and limitations: TRBV6-2, TRBV6-3 and some other V segments were excluded as indistinguishable. CMV serostatus was the sole immune exposure information available.

At sampling all donors were nominally healthy, likely with unrecorded immune exposures. From germline, CDR1 is SGHTA and CDR2 FQGTGA. The CDR3 is 15 amino acids. V lost 5 bases to trimming and J lost 7 bases; unmatched junction nucleotides: 8. The chain has TRBV7-3 and TRBJ2-1; 10 bases agree with TRBD1. The sequenced sample was PBMCs. The source is a woman aged 40 to 49 in good health and CMV-seronegative. CDR3 bases: TGTGCCAGCAGCCCGGACAGGGGGGGCCTGAATGAGCAGTTCTTC. It codes for CASSPDRGGLNEQFF.